These 11 T cell receptor beta chains originate from one sample sequenced in a study of T cell changes during pregnancy in multiple sclerosis. TCRdb's copy holds only in-frame clones and misses some; the assay was immunoSEQ multiplex PCR. The sample lists 30,000 to 50,000 clones, approximately 91% occurring once. Sequences were derived from CD4+ T cells from peripheral blood mononuclear cells, sampled in the third trimester of pregnancy. These receptors were taken from a female donor in good health, enrolled as a control in a pregnancy study.

This chain joins TRBV9 and TRBJ2-5; 7 positions match TRBD2. This CDR3 comprises 16 residues. J was trimmed by 4 bases and V by 3 bases; bases with no gene match: 12. The germline gives CDR1 SGDLS, CDR2 YYNGEE. CDR3: CASSGGVSGFRETQYF. The DNA for the CDR3 is TGTGCCAGCAGCGGAGGGGTTAGCGGGTTCCGAGAGACCCAGTACTTC.

V usage is TRBV2 and J usage is TRBJ2-5, with 8 bases aligning to TRBD1. CDR1 SNHLY and CDR2 FYNNEI come from the germline V gene. The trim removed 7 bases at V and 5 bases at J, leaving 9 bases unmatched. CDR3 size: 14 residues. CDR3 sequence reads: CASTGQGSPETQYF. CDR3 sequence (DNA): TGTGCCAGCACCGGACAGGGTTCCCCGGAGACCCAGTACTTC.

The chain couples TRBV28 to TRBJ1-4, with a tentative D call TRBD1 (6 bases). V lost 6 bases and J 4 bases, leaving 9 bases between the germline ends. Germline assignment: CDR1 MDHEN and CDR2 SYDVKM. This CDR3 is built from 13 residues. CDR3 sequence (DNA): TGTGCCAGCAGGCAACAGGGTAATGAAAAACTGTTTTTT. This sequence encodes CASRQQGNEKLFF.

The rearrangement uses TRBV7-8 and TRBJ2-5, with TRBD1 identical over 7 bases. Trimming at V came to 8 bases and at J to 3 bases, leaving 15 bases not matched to a gene. CDR3 length: 16 residues. Germline CDR1 and CDR2: SGHVS and FQNEAQ. The CDR3 loop is CASLGARTGAEETQYF. The CDR3, as DNA: TGTGCCAGCTTGGGGGCGCGCACAGGGGCAGAAGAGACCCAGTACTTC.

V and J are TRBV5-1 and TRBJ2-7; TRBD2 aligns across 8 bases. CDR1 SGHRS and CDR2 YFSETQ come from the germline V gene. The CDR3 spans 14 residues. After removal of 0 bases from V and 5 bases from J, the junction contained 4 bases not matched to a gene. For the CDR3, the DNA is TGCGCCAGCAGCTTGGGAACGGGAGGGGACGAGCAGTACTTC. It specifies CASSLGTGGDEQYF. The full variable domain, in which reference TRBV5-1 and TRBJ2-7 provide the parts outside the CDR3, is KAGVTQTPRYLIKTRGQQVTLSCSPISGHRSVSWYQQTPGQGLQFLFEYFSETQRNKGNFPGRFSGRQFSNSRSEMNVSTLELGDSALYLCASSLGTGGDEQYFGPGTRLTVT.

This chain uses TRBV5-1 with TRBJ2-2; unclear D gene. V lost 7 bases to trimming and J lost 1 base, with 11 bases between them. The CDR3 length is 14 residues. The germline V gene has CDR1 SGHRS and CDR2 YFSETQ. CDR3 nucleotides: TGCGCCAGCGACTCGCTAGGGAACACCGGGGAGCTGTTTTTT. Protein product: CASDSLGNTGELFF.

This clone was seen once. The CDR3 DNA sequence: TGTGCCTGGAGTGTAGGGGGAGGGGGCTCCTACGAGCAGTACTTC. It is translated as CAWSVGGGGSYEQYF. The chain uses TRBV30 and TRBJ2-7; D is possibly TRBD2 (7 bases). This CDR3 is built from 15 residues. Germline loops: CDR1 GTSNPN, CDR2 SVGIG (reference sequence). V lost 0 bases, J lost 0 bases, and 12 bases lay in between.

This rearrangement joins TRBV19 to TRBJ2-2, with D possibly matching TRBD1 (5 bases). The CDR3 is 14 residues long. With 1 base removed from V and 8 bases from J, the gap between germline ends came to 11 bases. Germline values: CDR1 LNHDA, CDR2 SQIVND (reference sequence). The CDR3 coding sequence is TGTGCCAGTAGTATAGGATTCAGGGCAGGGGAGCTGTTTTTT. It specifies CASSIGFRAGELFF.

The V call is TRBV5-6, the J call TRBJ2-7; possibly TRBD1 for D (6 bases). CDR1 is SGHDT and CDR2 is YYEEEE in the germline V gene. The CDR3 contains 14 residues. Trimming left V 0 bases short and J 2 bases short, with 9 bases between. CDR3 coding DNA: TGTGCCAGCAGCTTGGGTAGGACAGCCTACGAGCAGTACTTC. This sequence encodes CASSLGRTAYEQYF.

The chain recombines TRBV25-1 with TRBJ2-5; maybe TRBD2 (5 bases). The CDR3 is 11 amino acids. Germline V gives CDR1 MGHDK, CDR2 SYGVNS. Trimming removed 7 bases from V and 3 bases from J, with 6 bases in between. The CDR3 loop is CASTEEETQYF. CDR3 DNA sequence: TGTGCCAGCACGGAGGAAGAGACCCAGTACTTC. The full variable domain, completed using reference TRBV25-1 and TRBJ2-5, is EADIYQTPRYLVIGTGKKITLECSQTMGHDKMYWYQQDPGMELHLIHYSYGVNSTEKGDLSSESTVSRIRTEHFPLTLESARPSHTSQYLCASTEEETQYFGPGTRLLVL.

Only one count was recorded for this clone. The rearrangement joins TRBV7-2 to TRBJ2-3; no clear D gene. V lost 0 bases to trimming and J lost 0 bases, with 4 bases between them. The CDR3 totals 14 residues. Germline V gene lookup returns CDR1 SGHTA and CDR2 FQGNSA. CDR3 DNA sequence: TGTGCCAGCAGCTTAGCATATAGCACAGATACGCAGTATTTT. The encoded protein is CASSLAYSTDTQYF. Full variable domain (missing parts from reference TRBV7-2 and TRBJ2-3): GAGVSQSPSNKVTEKGKDVELRCDPISGHTALYWYRQSLGQGLEFLIYFQGNSAPDKSGLPSDRFSAERTGGSVSTLTIQRTQQEDSAVYLCASSLAYSTDTQYFGPGTRLTVL.